These 18 T cell receptor beta chains originate from one sample sequenced in a study of human T cells and chemical hapten exposure. Each CDR3 protein gets one entry after TCRdb re-called the RACE reads with MiXCR. The profile shows some 70,000 distinct CDR3 sequences, about a tenth of them singletons. Time point here: patch test 2, 6 weeks after DPC sensitization. As for treatment: therapeutic diphenylcyclopropenone sensitization with weekly scalp DPC. Sample: whole blood, taken in connection with sensitization to the hapten diphenylcyclopropenone (DPC). These receptors all come from a woman between 45 and 65 years old with alopecia areata. Some clones in this sample may be carry-over from other donors' samples.

In this sample, this clonotype turned up many times. The chain combines TRBV4-1 with TRBJ1-2, with a tentative D call TRBD1 (5 bases). The V end lost 1 base, the J end lost 8 bases, and 14 bases lay between the germline ends. Germline CDR1 and CDR2: MGHRA and YSYEKL. The CDR3 runs to 14 residues. DNA of the CDR3: TGCGCCAGCAGCCAAGTTTTCCGGGACTCGGGCTACACCTTC. Translation: CASSQVFRDSGYTF.

As regards this clonotype: A read error may be the cause here, since a much bigger clone is one base away. The V and J genes are TRBV19 and TRBJ2-1; possible D gene TRBD1, 6 bases. CDR1 is LNHDA, CDR2 SQIVND, per germline (reference sequence). V gave up 4 bases and J gave up 9 bases, with 19 bases separating them. The CDR3 sequence is 15 residues long. In nucleotides, the CDR3 is TGTGCCAGTAGTAATGGGGGCCCAGGGGACATTGAGCAGTTCTTC. This gives the protein CASSNGGPGDIEQFF.

This sequence joins TRBV27 and TRBJ2-1; tentatively, D is TRBD2 (5 bases). This CDR3 has 17 amino acids. The germline CDR1 and CDR2 sequences are MNHEY and SMNVEV (reference sequence). V lost 3 bases and J 0 bases, leaving 15 bases between the germline ends. For the CDR3, the DNA is TGTGCCAGCAGTTTTAGTTTACGGGGTCCCTCCTACAATGAGCAGTTCTTC. This sequence encodes CASSFSLRGPSYNEQFF.

This clonotype came up a few times. The V and J genes are TRBV3-1 and TRBJ2-6; 11 nucleotides line up with TRBD1. Germline V CDR1 and CDR2: LGHDT, YNNKEL (reference sequence). CDR3 length: 17 amino acids. The junction had 6 bases not matched to a gene; V was cut back by 4 bases and J by 4 bases. In DNA, the CDR3 is TGTGCCAGCAGCCCACGGGACAGGGGGTCCGGGGCCAACGTCCTGACTTTC. This translates into CASSPRDRGSGANVLTF.

V is TRBV6-6 and J is TRBJ1-2, with 8 bases lining up with TRBD1. CDR3 length: 13 amino acids. V dropped 6 bases and J dropped 2; count of bases not matched to a gene: 2. Germline V lookup: CDR1 MNHNY, CDR2 SVGAGI (reference sequence). CDR3 residues: CASRHRGNYGYTF. The CDR3 region has the DNA TGTGCCAGCAGGCACAGGGGGAACTATGGCTACACCTTC.

The J gene is TRBJ2-7, the V gene TRBV5-1; a possible D gene is TRBD2 (6 bases). Between the trimmed V and J ends, which lost 4 bases and 0 bases, there was a span of 14 bases. The CDR3 spans 15 residues. Germline loops: CDR1 SGHRS, CDR2 YFSETQ. The CDR3 region is CASSPGGRISYEQYF. The CDR3 DNA reads TGCGCCAGCAGCCCCGGAGGGCGGATCTCCTACGAGCAGTACTTC. The full variable domain, with the rest looked up from reference TRBV5-1 and TRBJ2-7, is KAGVTQTPRYLIKTRGQQVTLSCSPISGHRSVSWYQQTPGQGLQFLFEYFSETQRNKGNFPGRFSGRQFSNSRSEMNVSTLELGDSALYLCASSPGGRISYEQYFGPGTRLTVT.

At least ten counts were recorded for this clonotype. J is TRBJ2-1 and V is TRBV20-1; the D gene is possibly TRBD2 (5 bases). Germline V gene lookup returns CDR1 DFQATT and CDR2 SNEGSKA (reference sequence). V was pared by 5 bases and J by 4 bases, with 12 bases between. This CDR3 contains 13 residues. Here the CDR3 reads CSAGVRDYNEQFF. For the CDR3, the DNA is TGCAGTGCTGGGGTTCGGGATTACAATGAGCAGTTCTTC.

V usage is TRBV15 and J usage is TRBJ1-4, with D tentatively TRBD1 (5 bases). Trimming shortened V by 0 bases and J by 5 bases, and 25 bases separated the two germline ends. This CDR3 has 20 amino acids. Per the germline V gene, CDR1 is LNHNV and CDR2 is YYDKDF (reference sequence). As DNA, the CDR3 is TGTGCCACCAGCAGAGATCTGGGTGTCGTGGAGGGGCGAGGAAATGAAAAACTGTTTTTT. As protein: CATSRDLGVVEGRGNEKLFF. Together with reference TRBV15 and TRBJ1-4, the CDR3 gives the full variable domain: DAMVIQNPRYQVTQFGKPVTLSCSQTLNHNVMYWYQQKSSQAPKLLFHYYDKDFNNEADTPDNFQSRRPNTSFCFLDIRSPGLGDTAMYLCATSRDLGVVEGRGNEKLFFGSGTQLSVL.

This clonotype was recorded many times. Compared with germline, one end of the junction differs, possibly owing to a read error. This rearrangement joins TRBV12-3 or TRBV12-4 to TRBJ1-1; D might be TRBD1 (6 bases). The CDR3 covers 13 residues. The CDR3 spells CASSLLGGRQLQF. The CDR3 coding sequence is TGTGCCAGCAGTTTACTAGGGGGACGCCAACTCCAATTT.

This clonotype was found many times. This sequence joins TRBV6-1 and TRBJ1-5, with 9 bases lining up with TRBD1. CDR3 size: 15 residues. Germline V gene sequence: CDR1 MNHNS, CDR2 SASEGT. Losses at the gene ends were 5 bases for V and 3 bases for J; bases not matched to a gene: 5. CDR3 nucleotides: TGTGCCAGCAGTTGGACAGGGGCGGACAATCAGCCCCAGCATTTT. Translated: CASSWTGADNQPQHF.

This clonotype was recorded many times. The chain's CDR3 is CSLGQGAVQETQYF. CDR3 coding DNA: TGCAGCCTGGGACAGGGAGCCGTCCAAGAGACCCAGTACTTC. The chain uses TRBV29-1 and TRBJ2-5; TRBD1 matches 9 bases. The length of the CDR3 is 14 residues. The V gene end was trimmed by 8 bases and the J gene end by 1 base; junction bases not matched to a gene: 8. Per the germline V gene, CDR1 is SQVTM and CDR2 is ANQGSEA.

The table lists this clonotype with many counts. The V and J genes are TRBV5-1 and TRBJ2-7; D might be TRBD1 (6 bases). CDR1 and CDR2 (germline): SGHRS, YFSETQ. Trimming took off 0 bases at V and 2 bases at J, with 9 bases between the two ends. The CDR3 extends over 14 amino acids. The DNA for the CDR3 is TGCGCCAGCAGCTTGGGAGCAGGGGCCTACGAGCAGTACTTC. Its protein product is CASSLGAGAYEQYF.

V is TRBV7-2 and J is TRBJ1-1, with D hard to call. V gave up 2 bases and J gave up 6 bases, with 4 bases separating them. The germline CDR1 and CDR2 sequences are SGHTA and FQGNSA. The CDR3 has 11 residues. The CDR3 reads CASSLSSEAFF. For the CDR3, the DNA is TGTGCCAGCAGCTTATCCTCTGAAGCTTTCTTT.

This clonotype was detected many times. The genes are TRBV7-2 and TRBJ2-6, with D unclear. Germline V gene sequence: CDR1 SGHTA, CDR2 FQGNSA. The CDR3 is 13 residues long. V lost 2 bases and J lost 7, with 6 bases in between. CDR3 nucleotides: TGTGCCAGCAGCTTAACCGAAGCCAACGTCCTGACTTTC. Amino acids: CASSLTEANVLTF.

This clonotype was observed a few times. This chain uses TRBV20-1 with TRBJ2-7; tentatively, D is TRBD2 (6 bases). The V gene's germline CDR1 is DFQATT and CDR2 SNEGSKA (reference sequence). This CDR3 contains 15 residues. V was shortened by 6 bases and J by 0 bases, with 18 bases between the two germline ends. The CDR3 DNA follows: TGCAGTGCCTCCGGGGCTAGCGAAAGCTCCTACGAGCAGTACTTC. Translated, it gives CSASGASESSYEQYF.

This clonotype appeared a few times. The CDR3 sequence is CASSGGATYNEQFF. Written as DNA, the CDR3 is TGCGCCAGCAGTGGTGGGGCCACCTACAATGAGCAGTTCTTC. The J gene is TRBJ2-1, the V gene TRBV10-2, with TRBD1 as a possible D gene (5 bases). This CDR3 contains 14 residues. Germline V gene lookup returns CDR1 WSHSY and CDR2 SAAADI. The V and J ends lost 4 bases and 2 bases respectively, with 9 bases between them.

This clonotype was found many times. This sequence joins TRBV10-3 and TRBJ1-1, with D unclear. Trimming left V 10 bases short and J 4 bases short, with 22 bases between. The CDR3 covers 15 residues. Germline CDR1 is ENHRY and CDR2 is SYGVKD. CDR3 DNA: TGTGCCACCGCCCTCCAGGCAGGCCAGAGCACTGAAGCTTTCTTT. This encodes CATALQAGQSTEAFF.

This clonotype was counted ten times or more. The V call is TRBV18, the J call TRBJ2-7; D call uncertain. Looked up from germline, CDR1 is KGHSH and CDR2 is LQKENI. This CDR3 comprises 14 residues. The V end lost 2 bases, the J end lost 6 bases, and 14 bases lay between the germline ends. In DNA, the CDR3 is TGTGCCAGCTCACCAATCACGCAGGTTTCCGAGCAGTACTTC. Its translation is CASSPITQVSEQYF.